The rows below give T cell receptor beta chains drawn from one sample of a study of CD8 T cells in Susac syndrome. TCRdb analysed the immunoSEQ multiplex PCR reads with MiXCR anew, one entry per CDR3 protein. The sample lists about 300,000 distinct CDR3 sequences, 89% occurring once. The sample comprised CD8+ T cells from PBMCs. These TCRs come from a human donor with multiple sclerosis. Both conserved end residues are trimmed from each CDR3. Fields, in order: J gene, V gene, D gene, CDR3 protein. A D gene is named only where the DNA matches it firmly.

J: TRBJ2-3; V: TRBV7-9; D: -; CDR3: ASSYPPADTQY
J: TRBJ2-3; V: TRBV5-1; D: TRBD1; CDR3: ASTLGTGLPDTQY
J: TRBJ2-7; V: TRBV4-2; D: TRBD2; CDR3: ARGPLREVYEQY
J: TRBJ2-1; V: TRBV19; D: -; CDR3: ASSIAGVDEQF
J: TRBJ2-5; V: TRBV20-1; D: TRBD2; CDR3: SARVGRTSGVETQY
J: TRBJ2-7; V: TRBV4-3; D: -; CDR3: ASSQGRDSTYEQY
J: TRBJ1-2; V: TRBV7-9; D: -; CDR3: ASSSPLRANYGYT
J: TRBJ1-1; V: TRBV13; D: -; CDR3: ASSFKLLNTEAF
J: TRBJ2-3; V: TRBV6-4; D: TRBD2; CDR3: ASSKGLAETDTQY
J: TRBJ1-5; V: TRBV7-9; D: -; CDR3: ASSLEGGNGPQH
J: TRBJ2-7; V: TRBV9; D: TRBD2; CDR3: ASSPSGRAWEQY
J: TRBJ1-5; V: TRBV19; D: -; CDR3: ATSPVEGNQPQH
J: TRBJ2-7; V: TRBV12-3/TRBV12-4; D: -; CDR3: ASELTGSSSYEQY
J: TRBJ2-5; V: TRBV10-3; D: -; CDR3: AISPRALPRETQY
J: TRBJ1-1; V: TRBV27; D: -; CDR3: ASSPGGGPEAF
J: TRBJ2-5; V: TRBV4-1; D: -; CDR3: ASSQEGPDQETQY
J: TRBJ2-7; V: TRBV6-1; D: -; CDR3: ASSAQGGSSYEQY
J: TRBJ2-3; V: TRBV4-3; D: -; CDR3: ASSQGSADTDTQY
J: TRBJ2-7; V: TRBV28; D: TRBD2; CDR3: ASSFRSGRALYEQY
J: TRBJ2-7; V: TRBV5-4; D: -; CDR3: ASRYRGAYEQY
J: TRBJ1-1; V: TRBV6-2/TRBV6-3; D: TRBD1; CDR3: ATLTGRMNTEAF
J: TRBJ1-5; V: TRBV4-2; D: -; CDR3: ASSQERYSNQPQH
J: TRBJ1-2; V: TRBV29-1; D: TRBD1; CDR3: SARDSLSYGYT
J: TRBJ1-6; V: TRBV7-2; D: -; CDR3: ASSLAGYSNSPLH
J: TRBJ2-7; V: TRBV12-3/TRBV12-4; D: -; CDR3: ASSYGLLYEQY
J: TRBJ1-1; V: TRBV2; D: -; CDR3: ASIRGTEAF
J: TRBJ1-5; V: TRBV6-2/TRBV6-3; D: -; CDR3: ASSLGQHGQPQH
J: TRBJ1-2; V: TRBV29-1; D: -; CDR3: SVDPGQLKRYGYT
J: TRBJ2-7; V: TRBV4-3; D: -; CDR3: ASSQVGGGLYEQY
J: TRBJ1-1; V: TRBV30; D: -; CDR3: AWSVPGTAF
J: TRBJ2-7; V: TRBV25-1; D: -; CDR3: ASSPTGSGYEQY
J: TRBJ2-2; V: TRBV5-1; D: TRBD1; CDR3: ASSGWDRDTGELF
J: TRBJ2-1; V: TRBV6-6; D: TRBD2; CDR3: ASSPFGGLGDNEQF
J: TRBJ2-7; V: TRBV2; D: -; CDR3: ASSAGVSSYEQY